These 5 T cell receptor beta chains originate from one sample sequenced in a study of blood T cell repertoires in COVID-19. Here immunoSEQ multiplex PCR was the method, and the copy in TCRdb shows in-frame clones only, minus some. The sample consists of roughly 250,000 clones, about four fifths of them appearing once. Sequencing used peripheral blood. Receptors originate from a man aged 45-65 years with active or convalescent COVID-19.

The chain has TRBV7-2 and TRBJ1-2, with 10 bases fitting TRBD1. CDR1 and CDR2 (germline): SGHTA, FQGNSA. V lost 4 bases and J lost 2; bases outside the gene matches: 1. The CDR3 is 14 amino acids. The CDR3 loop is CASSSGQGNYGYTF. CDR3 sequence (DNA): TGTGCCAGCAGCTCGGGACAGGGGAACTATGGCTACACCTTC.

This sequence joins TRBV3-1 (or the pseudogene TRBV3-2) and TRBJ2-2; D is perhaps TRBD2 (7 bases). V was cut by 4 bases and J by 4 bases, with 19 bases left in between. From germline, CDR1 is LGHDT and CDR2 YNNKEL (reference sequence). This CDR3 is built from 17 residues. This CDR3 reads CASSPPFAGASTGELFF. CDR3 in DNA: TGTGCCAGCAGCCCCCCATTTGCGGGGGCCAGCACCGGGGAGCTGTTTTTT.

The J gene is TRBJ1-4, the V gene TRBV6-5, with TRBD1 as a possible D gene (5 bases). Germline lookup yields CDR1 MNHEY and CDR2 SVGAGI. CDR3 length: 14 amino acids. V was trimmed by 6 bases and J by 3 bases, leaving 11 bases between them. CDR3 region: CASRDGGANEKLFF. The DNA of the CDR3 is TGTGCCAGCAGAGACGGGGGGGCTAATGAAAAACTGTTTTTT.

The CDR3 DNA reads TGCAGCGTTGAGGGGACACGCTCGGGGGAGCAGTACTTC. As protein: CSVEGTRSGEQYF. J is TRBJ2-7 and V is TRBV29-1, with D perhaps TRBD1 (6 bases). Trimming took 3 bases from V and 7 from J, leaving 16 bases between them. The germline V gene encodes CDR1 SQVTM and CDR2 ANQGSEA. This CDR3 region has 13 residues.

The chain carries TRBV11-2 and TRBJ1-5, with a tentative D call TRBD1 (6 bases). The length of the CDR3 is 15 residues. Trimming pared 1 base from V and 4 bases from J, leaving 11 bases between. CDR1 is SGHAT and CDR2 is FQNNGV in the germline V gene. The CDR3 here is CASSLGGRGNQPQHF. The CDR3 bases are TGTGCCAGCAGCTTAGGGGGTAGGGGGAATCAGCCCCAGCATTTT.